The next 18 T cell receptor beta chains were all read from a single sample in a study of blood T cell repertoires in COVID-19. The repertoire was sequenced with immunoSEQ multiplex PCR; TCRdb's copy has only in-frame clones and lacks some. The repertoire holds some 340,000 clones, with roughly four fifths as singletons. The sequenced sample consisted of PBMCs or T cells enriched from blood (not recorded which). Receptors originate from a woman aged 45 to 65 who had recovered from COVID-19.

The CDR3 loop is CASSIRQGGRMNTEAFF. CDR3 sequence (DNA): TGTGCCAGCAGCATCCGACAGGGGGGGAGGATGAACACTGAAGCTTTCTTT. The chain is built from TRBV13 and TRBJ1-1; 9 bases fit TRBD1. CDR3 length equals 17 residues. Per germline, CDR1 PRHDT and CDR2 FYEKMQ (reference sequence). V trimming: 5 bases; J trimming: 0 bases; junction bases outside the gene matches: 10.

This sequence joins TRBV7-2 and TRBJ2-7; D gene uncertain. Trimming shortened V by 5 bases and J by 3 bases, and 14 bases separated the two germline ends. CDR3 length: 14 amino acids. Germline V lookup: CDR1 SGHTA, CDR2 FQGNSA. DNA for the CDR3: TGTGCCAGCAGCCCATTGGCAGGAAGCTACGAGCAGTACTTC. Its translation: CASSPLAGSYEQYF.

The chain couples TRBV9 to TRBJ1-1; weak D call: TRBD1 (6 bases). With 4 bases removed from V and 5 bases from J, the gap between germline ends came to 15 bases. This CDR3 is 14 amino acids long. Germline V gene lookup returns CDR1 SGDLS and CDR2 YYNGEE. CDR3 DNA sequence: TGTGCCAGCAGCCTGGACAGCAAAGGGACTGAAGCTTTCTTT. Protein product: CASSLDSKGTEAFF.

The chain carries TRBV5-1 and TRBJ2-1; 8 positions match TRBD1. The CDR3 runs to 16 residues. Germline V gene data show CDR1 as SGHRS and CDR2 as YFSETQ. The V gene end was trimmed by 0 bases and the J gene end by 6 bases; junction bases not matched to a gene: 8. The CDR3 DNA reads as TGCGCCAGCAGCTTGGCTGGACAGGGACCGATCAATGAGCAGTTCTTC. Amino acid sequence: CASSLAGQGPINEQFF.

There are many counts of this clone. The gene calls are TRBV7-9 and TRBJ1-2; tentative D call: TRBD1 (6 bases). V lost 5 bases and J lost 8, with 15 bases in between. The CDR3 runs to 13 residues. Germline CDR1 SEHNR, CDR2 FQNEAQ (reference sequence). Here the CDR3 DNA reads TGTGCCAGCAGCCTGGGGGGGCTCGGCGGCTACACCTTC. Amino acid sequence: CASSLGGLGGYTF.

Comment on this clone: In the same sample, other DNA sequences code for this CDR3. The chain carries TRBV7-9 and TRBJ1-2; D is ambiguous. The CDR3 totals 12 residues. Germline V gene data show CDR1 as SEHNR and CDR2 as FQNEAQ (reference sequence). With 6 bases removed from V and 2 bases from J, the gap between germline ends came to 7 bases. This CDR3 reads CASSLGNYGYTF. The CDR3 nucleotides are TGTGCCAGCAGTCTCGGGAACTATGGCTACACCTTC.

The rearrangement joins TRBV19 to TRBJ1-6; 10 positions agree with TRBD1. The CDR3 spans 15 residues. The germline gives CDR1 LNHDA, CDR2 SQIVND (reference sequence). With V trimmed by 7 bases and J by 10 bases, 10 bases remained unmatched. CDR3 sequence (DNA): TGTGCCAGTACCTTAGACAGGGGGCTATGGTCACCCCTCCACTTT. Amino acids: CASTLDRGLWSPLHF. Full variable domain (missing parts from reference TRBV19 and TRBJ1-6): DGGITQSPKYLFRKEGQNVTLSCEQNLNHDAMYWYRQDPGQGLRLIYYSQIVNDFQKGDIAEGYSVSREKKESFPLTVTSAQKNPTAFYLCASTLDRGLWSPLHFGNGTRLTVT.

This rearrangement joins TRBV10-3 to TRBJ2-1, with D possibly being TRBD2 (6 bases). Trimming pared 7 bases from V and 8 bases from J, leaving 18 bases between. Germline V gene data show CDR1 as ENHRY and CDR2 as SYGVKD. The CDR3 spans 14 residues. CDR3 sequence (DNA): TGTGCCATCACTACAGAAAAGACTAGTTATGAGCAGTTCTTC. Translated, it gives CAITTEKTSYEQFF.

This clone was recorded only once. This rearrangement joins TRBV5-5 to TRBJ1-2, with a weak D call TRBD1 (5 bases). V was shortened by 1 base and J by 4 bases, with 11 bases between the two germline ends. The CDR3 is 14 amino acids. Germline loops: CDR1 SGHKS, CDR2 YYEKEE (reference sequence). CDR3 sequence (DNA): TGTGCCAGCAGCTTGCCAGGGACTGGCTATGGCTACACCTTC. This codes for CASSLPGTGYGYTF.

This clone was seen a single time. This chain links TRBV7-2 with TRBJ2-1; unclear D gene. Germline loops: CDR1 SGHTA, CDR2 FQGNSA. The CDR3 is 15 residues long. V was clipped by 1 base and J by 5 bases, with 12 bases between them. The CDR3 spells CASSLVRGRNNEQFF. The DNA of the CDR3 is TGTGCCAGCAGCTTAGTCCGCGGCAGAAACAATGAGCAGTTCTTC.

V is TRBV7-9 and J is TRBJ2-5; 7 positions match TRBD2. Germline V gives CDR1 SEHNR, CDR2 FQNEAQ (reference sequence). Trimming at V came to 3 bases and at J to 1 base, leaving 8 bases not matched to a gene. This CDR3 is 16 amino acids long. The chain's CDR3 is CASSLNEGLSQETQYF. The CDR3 region has the DNA TGTGCCAGCAGCTTGAACGAGGGACTAAGCCAAGAGACCCAGTACTTC.

The genes are TRBV30 and TRBJ2-2, with D perhaps matching TRBD1 (6 bases). The CDR3 runs to 13 residues. Germline-derived CDR1 and CDR2 are GTSNPN and SVGIG (reference sequence). Trimming took 3 bases from V and 6 from J, leaving 11 bases between them. CDR3 loop: CAWSPRGPGELFF. CDR3 nucleotide sequence: TGTGCCTGGAGCCCCAGGGGACCCGGGGAGCTGTTTTTT.

The J gene is TRBJ1-3, the V gene TRBV19; 11 bases map to TRBD1. Germline trimming cut 9 bases from V and 3 bases from J; bases unmatched to any gene: 4. The CDR3 is 14 residues long. The germline V gene encodes CDR1 LNHDA and CDR2 SQIVND (reference sequence). The CDR3 nucleotides are TGTGCCAGCCGGACAGGGGGCCTTGGAAACACCATATATTTT. Amino acid sequence: CASRTGGLGNTIYF.

The chain carries TRBV29-1 and TRBJ2-1; 9 bases match TRBD2. In germline, CDR1 is SQVTM, CDR2 ANQGSEA. With V trimmed by 6 bases and J by 5 bases, 8 bases remained unmatched. The CDR3 totals 14 residues. CDR3 DNA sequence: TGCAGCGTAATAGCGGGAGTCGCAGACAATGAGCAGTTCTTC. Residues: CSVIAGVADNEQFF.

The rearrangement uses TRBV3-1 (or the pseudogene TRBV3-2) and TRBJ1-2; D not resolved. Per germline, CDR1 LGHDT and CDR2 YNNKEL (reference sequence). V lost 1 base and J 5 bases, leaving 8 bases between the germline ends. The CDR3 runs to 13 residues. CDR3 sequence (DNA): TGTGCCAGCAGCCAAGTGCAGTCGTATGGCTACACCTTC. It yields the protein CASSQVQSYGYTF.

The chain uses TRBV5-6 and TRBJ1-2; a possible D gene is TRBD1 (5 bases). This CDR3 spans 13 amino acids. CDR1 and CDR2 (germline): SGHDT, YYEEEE. Trimming cost V 3 bases and J 7 bases, with 13 bases left between them. The CDR3 here is CASSWSQDSGYTF. In DNA form, the CDR3 reads TGTGCCAGCAGCTGGTCCCAAGACAGTGGCTACACCTTC.

This CDR3 reads CASSPSQGIYGYTF. CDR3 coding DNA: TGTGCCAGCAGTCCCTCACAGGGGATCTATGGCTACACCTTC. This chain links TRBV27 with TRBJ1-2, with 7 nucleotides matching TRBD1. This CDR3 has 14 amino acids. From germline, CDR1 is MNHEY and CDR2 SMNVEV (reference sequence). The V gene end was trimmed by 5 bases and the J gene end by 4 bases; junction bases not matched to a gene: 7.

The rearrangement links TRBV27 to TRBJ2-1, with D perhaps TRBD1 (5 bases). V was trimmed by 5 bases and J by 6 bases, leaving 8 bases between them. The germline gives CDR1 MNHEY, CDR2 SMNVEV (reference sequence). The CDR3 runs 12 residues. The DNA of the CDR3 is TGTGCCAGCAGTCCGCAGGGCAATGAGCAGTTCTTC. Encoded protein: CASSPQGNEQFF.